This TCR beta chain appears in the sequencing data of a study of blood T cells in healthy people across ages. Broader study findings: Expanded clonotype shifts may have been confounded, as the donors had an unknown CMV status. There was a strong correlation between TCR beta diversity and naive T cell percentage.

The CDR3 loop spans 13 amino acids. Looked up from germline, CDR1 is ENHRY and CDR2 is SYGVKD. Concerning this clonotype itself: Its antigen is unidentified.

Isolated per sample were at least 6 million PBMCs. Next came a second PCR, run for about 7 to 12 cycles, which used a sample-barcoded 5' primer along with a J-beta primer mix. The template-switch adaptor was a 5' adaptor with 12 random nucleotides. It tagged each cDNA molecule. TCRdb independently ran MiXCR on the 5' RACE reads; one entry per CDR3 protein. The profile covers almost 300,000 distinct CDR3 sequences, with roughly 27% appearing a single time and 29% taken by the ten largest. The sample was blood. The chain links TRBV10-3 to TRBJ2-5; D call uncertain. The J call is uncertain, as TRBJ2-1 better fits the DNA end. The receptor was isolated from a woman in her 70s in good health. Here the CDR3 DNA reads TGTGCCATCAGCAACTCCGGGCCAAATGAGCAGTTCTTC. Its protein product is CAISNSGPNEQFF.